This T cell receptor beta chain comes out of a study of T cell responses to AZD1222 COVID-19 vaccine. This table comes from immunoSEQ multiplex PCR, and its TCRdb copy is limited to in-frame clones, with some not included. The sample has 150,000 or so clones, 89% seen once; the top ten hold 4.5% to 6.5%. A note on this clone: The target antigen is unknown.

Study-wide results and limits: An increase in Spike-specific TCR breadth and depth was observed after two AZD1222 doses. Spike-spanning, vaccine-associated CD4 TCRs were dominant at 160-218 and 743-854. It should be noted that donors were predominantly white British and more often female, and clonal diversity was possibly underestimated.

This TCR was recovered from an adult in good health. This specimen consisted of peripheral blood, obtained on day 0 of AZD1222 vaccination.

The CDR3 loop is CASSLAGFRTEAFF. The CDR3 DNA follows: TGTGCCAGCAGCTTAGCAGGGTTTAGGACTGAAGCTTTCTTT. J is TRBJ1-1 and V is TRBV7-2; no reliable D call. CDR3 size: 14 residues. V was trimmed by 0 bases and J by 5 bases, leaving 10 bases between them. CDR1 and CDR2 from the germline V gene are SGHTA and FQGNSA. Looking up the rest from reference TRBV7-2 and TRBJ1-1 gives the full variable domain: GAGVSQSPSNKVTEKGKDVELRCDPISGHTALYWYRQSLGQGLEFLIYFQGNSAPDKSGLPSDRFSAERTGGSVSTLTIQRTQQEDSAVYLCASSLAGFRTEAFFGQGTRLTVV.